A selection of T cell receptor beta chains follows, all from one sample in a study of control samples from healthy donors and cancer patients. The repertoire was sequenced with immunoSEQ multiplex PCR; TCRdb's copy has only in-frame clones and lacks some. The data hold under 150,000 clones, with around 86% observed a single time. The sample comprised blood. Receptors were obtained from a man aged 40-50 years in good health. Both conserved end residues are part of each CDR3. The D gene is left open where the match is weak. Not every row has a clone size; where given, it reads once, few, many or a size class.

v_gene,abundance,d_gene,j_gene,CDR3nt,CDR3aa
TRBV7-2,NA,NA,TRBJ2-5,TGTGCCAGCAGCTTATACGGGGAGACCCAGTACTTC,CASSLYGETQYF
TRBV29-1,NA,NA,TRBJ1-2,TGCAGCGCTAGACCTCGGGACACCGTCTATGGCTACACCTTC,CSARPRDTVYGYTF
TRBV7-2,NA,TRBD2,TRBJ2-5,TGTGCCAGCAGCTCCCATTCAGCGGGGGGGCATCGAGAGACCCAGTACTTC,CASSSHSAGGHRETQYF
TRBV4-3,NA,NA,TRBJ2-5,TGCGCCAGCAGCCAAGACTCGGGGACGGAGACCCAGTACTTC,CASSQDSGTETQYF
TRBV25-1,NA,TRBD1,TRBJ2-2,TGTGCCAGCAGCCCGGGACAGGGAGACACCGGGGAGCTGTTTTTT,CASSPGQGDTGELFF
TRBV7-9,NA,TRBD1,TRBJ1-2,TGTGCCAGCAGCCTACAGGGGAATTATGGCTACACCTTC,CASSLQGNYGYTF
TRBV2,NA,NA,TRBJ2-3,TGTGCCAGCACAAGGGGGAGGGAAAATACGCAGTATTTT,CASTRGRENTQYF
TRBV21-1,NA,NA,TRBJ1-3,TGTGCCAGCAACCGAGGCACCATATATTTT,CASNRGTIYF
TRBV24-1,NA,TRBD1,TRBJ2-3,TGTGCCACCAGTGCGGGACAGGGGGCCAATACGCAGTATTTT,CATSAGQGANTQYF
TRBV25-1,NA,NA,TRBJ2-7,TGTGCCAGCAGTACCCGGCGGCACTCCTACGAGCAGTACTTC,CASSTRRHSYEQYF
TRBV5-4,NA,TRBD1,TRBJ2-7,TGTGCCAGCAGCTTGGAACAGGGGGCCTACGAGCAGTACTTC,CASSLEQGAYEQYF
TRBV7-2,NA,NA,TRBJ2-3,TGTGCCAGCAGCTTATTCCCAGAGAGCACAGATACGCAGTATTTT,CASSLFPESTDTQYF
TRBV5-8,NA,NA,TRBJ1-2,TGTGCCAGCAGCTCGGGACTGAGTAGGGTCTATGGCTACACCTTC,CASSSGLSRVYGYTF
TRBV13,NA,NA,TRBJ1-1,TGTGCCAGCAGTCTCACCCGGGGGGGCGGAAGGAACACTGAAGCTTTCTTT,CASSLTRGGGRNTEAFF
TRBV27,NA,TRBD1,TRBJ2-3,TGTGCCAGCAGTCCCGGGACAGGGGGCACAGATACGCAGTATTTT,CASSPGTGGTDTQYF
TRBV24-1,NA,TRBD1,TRBJ1-5,TGTGCCACCAGTGATAGACAGGGGGCTGGAAATCAGCCCCAGCATTTT,CATSDRQGAGNQPQHF
TRBV5-4,few,NA,TRBJ2-1,TGTGCCAGCAGCTTGGTGTCTAGCGATGAGCAGTTCTTC,CASSLVSSDEQFF
TRBV30,NA,NA,TRBJ1-2,TGTGCCTGGAGTATTGGGTCAGGGGATGGCTACACCTTC,CAWSIGSGDGYTF
TRBV3-1/TRBV3-2,NA,NA,TRBJ1-3,TGTGCCAGCAGCCAAGGTCGGGCAGGGAATCTGAACACCATATATTTT,CASSQGRAGNLNTIYF
TRBV7-2,NA,NA,TRBJ1-2,TGTGCCAGCAGCCCTAGATTCTATGGCTACACCTTC,CASSPRFYGYTF
TRBV7-2,few,TRBD1,TRBJ1-2,TGTGCCAGCAGCCCGGGGACAGTAGCAATGAACTATGGCTACACCTTC,CASSPGTVAMNYGYTF
TRBV18,NA,NA,TRBJ1-2,TGTGCCAGCTCACCACCTCGGGTATCTAACTATGGCTACACCTTC,CASSPPRVSNYGYTF
TRBV4-3,NA,NA,TRBJ2-4,TGCGCCAGCAGCCTAAGGGGAGACATTCAGTACTTC,CASSLRGDIQYF
TRBV11-2,once,TRBD2,TRBJ2-2,TGTGCCAGCAGCTCCCTTCCTAGCGGACACGGGGAGCTGTTTTTT,CASSSLPSGHGELFF
TRBV2,once,NA,TRBJ2-1,TGTGCCAGCCTATTTAATGAGCAGTTCTTC,CASLFNEQFF
TRBV21-1,NA,NA,TRBJ2-3,TGTGCCAGCAGCAAGTCCTTAGGGCAGGGAGTTACGCAGTATTTT,CASSKSLGQGVTQYF
TRBV5-5,NA,NA,TRBJ2-5,TGTGCCAGCAGCCTGTATGGTGTCACCGGTCAAGAGACCCAGTACTTC,CASSLYGVTGQETQYF
TRBV15,few,TRBD1,TRBJ2-4,TGTGCCACCAGCAGAGGCACAGGGGCAAGCGGAAACATTCAGTACTTC,CATSRGTGASGNIQYF
TRBV12-2,few,NA,TRBJ2-5,TGTGCAAGTCGCCCTACCTTTGGTAACCAAGAGACCCAGTACTTC,CASRPTFGNQETQYF
TRBV30,NA,NA,TRBJ1-3,TGTGCCTGGAGTGTAACTCAGGCTGGAAACACCATATATTTT,CAWSVTQAGNTIYF
TRBV7-9,NA,TRBD1,TRBJ1-1,TGTGCCAGCAACCCACGGGGAGGGGGCAATGGGAACACTGAAGCTTTCTTT,CASNPRGGGNGNTEAFF
TRBV6-5,NA,TRBD1,TRBJ1-5,TGTGCCAGCAGCCCCGGACAGGGCAGACAGCCCCAGCATTTT,CASSPGQGRQPQHF
TRBV5-1,NA,NA,TRBJ1-4,TGCGCCAGCAGCCTACCCGGTGGGGCTACTAATGAAAAACTGTTTTTT,CASSLPGGATNEKLFF
TRBV7-2,NA,TRBD2,TRBJ2-7,TGTGCCAGCAGCTTAGAAGTAGCGGGGGGGCAGACGCAGTACTTC,CASSLEVAGGQTQYF
TRBV10-2,NA,NA,TRBJ2-2,TGCGCCAGCAGGCCTCCGGGGCCTAACACCGGGGAGCTGTTTTTT,CASRPPGPNTGELFF
TRBV15,NA,TRBD1,TRBJ2-7,TGTGCCACCAGCAGAGATAGAGGGACAGGGCTCTCCTACGAGCAGTACTTC,CATSRDRGTGLSYEQYF
TRBV6-6,NA,TRBD1,TRBJ1-5,TGTGCCAGCAGACTTACAGGGGGCAGGCAGCCCCAGCATTTT,CASRLTGGRQPQHF
TRBV6-5,NA,NA,TRBJ1-1,TGTGCCAGCAGTCTGGGGGTTCGAGGGAACACTGAAGCTTTCTTT,CASSLGVRGNTEAFF
TRBV18,NA,NA,TRBJ1-3,TGTGCCAGCTCGACGACGGTGAGCTCTGGAAACACCATATATTTT,CASSTTVSSGNTIYF
TRBV5-1,NA,NA,TRBJ1-2,TGCGCCAGCAGCCCCAACGCCGGGACGGATGGCTACACCTTC,CASSPNAGTDGYTF
TRBV6-2/TRBV6-3,NA,NA,TRBJ1-1,TGTGCCAGCAGTTACGGGGCAGCTAACACTGAAGCTTTCTTT,CASSYGAANTEAFF
TRBV5-6,NA,NA,TRBJ1-1,TGTGCCAGCAGCTTGGCAGTGAGGGGCACTGAAGCTTTCTTT,CASSLAVRGTEAFF
TRBV7-9,NA,NA,TRBJ1-2,TGTGCCAGCAGCTTAGGGCAGGCTAACTATGGCTACACCTTC,CASSLGQANYGYTF
TRBV6-2/TRBV6-3,NA,NA,TRBJ1-1,TGTGCCAGCAGTGGAAGCCTCAGGGGAGTTGACACTGAAGCTTTCTTT,CASSGSLRGVDTEAFF
TRBV19,NA,NA,TRBJ2-5,TGTGCCAGTAGTATTGGGCTAGCGCAAGAGACCCAGTACTTC,CASSIGLAQETQYF